Presented here are 26 T cell receptor beta chains from one specimen sequenced in a study of OX40 agonist ivuxolimab in advanced cancers. The method behind the library was the immunoSEQ multiplex PCR assay. What TCRdb holds here is the immuneACCESS table cut down to in-frame rearrangements. Part of the clones is not present; checked against another copy, under half of the missing clones reflect an unresolved V gene, and the others are unexplained. This sample is represented by about 66,000 clones; 85% of them were singletons. Jointly, the top ten make up about 0.61% of the sample. Material: CD4+ or CD8+ T cells sorted from blood, obtained in a trial of the OX40 agonist ivuxolimab. All receptors come from an adult with an advanced solid tumor such as melanoma, head and neck, liver or kidney cancer.

V is TRBV19 and J is TRBJ1-6, with TRBD1 matching 8 bases. This CDR3 comprises 16 residues. V was pared by 5 bases and J by 4 bases, with 7 bases of the junction left unmatched. Germline CDR1 is LNHDA and CDR2 is SQIVND (reference sequence). The CDR3 loop is CASSPDRGGYNSPLHF. The CDR3 region has the DNA TGTGCCAGTAGTCCAGACAGGGGAGGATATAATTCACCCCTCCACTTT.

The chain has TRBV6-1 and TRBJ1-1, with D perhaps matching TRBD1 (5 bases). V was trimmed by 5 bases and J by 7 bases, leaving 8 bases between them. Germline loops: CDR1 MNHNS, CDR2 SASEGT. The CDR3 totals 11 residues. The CDR3 bases are TGTGCCAGCAGTCGGGGCCGTGAAGCTTTCTTT. Protein sequence: CASSRGREAFF.

The chain has TRBV20-1 and TRBJ2-7; 8 bases line up with TRBD2. The V and J ends lost 6 bases and 6 bases, in that order; junction bases with no gene match: 4. The CDR3 has 11 residues. CDR1 and CDR2 from the germline V gene are DFQATT and SNEGSKA (reference sequence). The CDR3 spells CSARGGPEQYF. The CDR3 nucleotides read TGCAGTGCCCGGGGGGGGCCCGAGCAGTACTTC.

The rearrangement joins TRBV2 to TRBJ2-3; no clear D. Germline CDR1 and CDR2: SNHLY and FYNNEI. The CDR3 loop spans 14 amino acids. Trimming removed 5 bases at V and 4 bases at J, with 13 bases between. The DNA for the CDR3 is TGTGCCAGCAGTAATAGGCCCATATCAGATACGCAGTATTTT. This translates into CASSNRPISDTQYF.

The genes are TRBV11-2 and TRBJ1-5; D is possibly TRBD1 (5 bases). Trimming left V 4 bases short and J 0 bases short, with 13 bases between. Germline-derived CDR1 and CDR2 are SGHAT and FQNNGV. The CDR3 length is 16 residues. CDR3 sequence: CASSSGRGYSNQPQHF. CDR3 in DNA: TGTGCCAGCAGCTCAGGCCGGGGCTATAGCAATCAGCCCCAGCATTTT.

In its sample, this clone was seen a few times. The rearrangement links TRBV6-1 to TRBJ1-1; a possible D gene is TRBD1 (5 bases). This CDR3 contains 14 residues. Between the trimmed V and J ends, which lost 6 bases and 5 bases, there was a span of 16 bases. Germline values: CDR1 MNHNS, CDR2 SASEGT. The CDR3 reads CASRTADWGTEAFF. The CDR3 DNA is TGTGCCAGCAGGACTGCCGACTGGGGGACTGAAGCTTTCTTT.

This chain joins TRBV2 and TRBJ1-5; a possible D gene is TRBD1 (5 bases). V dropped 6 bases and J dropped 0 bases, with 6 bases sitting between them. Germline loops: CDR1 SNHLY, CDR2 FYNNEI. The CDR3 runs to 13 residues. The CDR3: CASRGVSNQPQHF. CDR3 DNA sequence: TGTGCCAGCAGGGGGGTTAGCAATCAGCCCCAGCATTTT.

This chain uses TRBV7-3 with TRBJ1-6; TRBD1 is a possible D gene (6 bases). Germline values: CDR1 SGHTA, CDR2 FQGTGA. The CDR3 is 16 amino acids. Trimming pared 1 base from V and 10 bases from J, leaving 17 bases between. CDR3 DNA sequence: TGTGCCAGCAGCTTAAGGCCCACAGGGCTGGGCTCACCCCTCCACTTT. It specifies CASSLRPTGLGSPLHF.

V gene TRBV11-3 combines with J gene TRBJ2-7, with TRBD1 matching over 7 bases. This CDR3 spans 10 amino acids. Germline values: CDR1 SGHNT, CDR2 YENEEA. CDR3 bases: TGTGACAGGGGTGGACACGAGCAGTACTTC. This gives the protein CDRGGHEQYF.

The chain is built from TRBV11-3 and TRBJ1-1; D not resolved. Trimming left V 5 bases short and J 2 bases short, with 9 bases between. Germline lookup yields CDR1 SGHNT and CDR2 YENEEA. The CDR3 sequence is 13 residues long. This chain's CDR3 is CASSPRYNTEAFF. The CDR3, as DNA: TGTGCCAGCAGCCCTCGTTACAACACTGAAGCTTTCTTT.

This sequence joins TRBV5-1 and TRBJ1-6; D is uncertain. This CDR3 spans 16 amino acids. Germline V CDR1 and CDR2: SGHRS, YFSETQ. Trimming stripped 1 base from V and 7 bases from J, with 15 bases between. The CDR3 nucleotides read TGCGCCAGCAGCTTGTCAATTGTTGGGTCCAATTCACCCCTCCACTTT. Translation: CASSLSIVGSNSPLHF.

This clone was recorded once. The rearrangement uses TRBV5-1 and TRBJ2-4; no definite D call. The V end was cut by 5 bases, the J end by 5 bases, with 14 bases between. The CDR3 consists of 14 residues. In germline, CDR1 is SGHRS, CDR2 YFSETQ. In nucleotides, the CDR3 is TGCGCCAGCAGGTTTACACCTCCCCAAAACATTCAGTACTTC. Translation: CASRFTPPQNIQYF.

This clone showed up just a few times. The CDR3: CASSVNGDSYSPLHF. The CDR3 nucleotides read TGTGCCAGCAGCGTAAATGGAGACTCCTATTCACCCCTCCACTTT. The chain is built from TRBV9 and TRBJ1-6; D is undetermined. V was clipped by 1 base and J by 8 bases, with 13 bases between them. The germline V gene has CDR1 SGDLS and CDR2 YYNGEE. The CDR3 spans 15 residues.

This clone was seen a single time. The rearrangement uses TRBV5-1 and TRBJ2-6; a possible D gene is TRBD1 (6 bases). The CDR3 extends over 14 amino acids. Germline CDR1 is SGHRS and CDR2 is YFSETQ. Between the trimmed V and J ends, which lost 7 bases and 3 bases, there was a span of 11 bases. The CDR3 sequence: CASLQGDGANVLTF. The CDR3 coding sequence is TGCGCCAGCCTACAGGGAGATGGGGCCAACGTCCTGACTTTC.

The chain combines TRBV9 with TRBJ2-3, with a tentative D call TRBD2 (6 bases). The CDR3 runs to 14 residues. Germline values: CDR1 SGDLS, CDR2 YYNGEE. Trimming stripped 0 bases from V and 4 bases from J, with 9 bases between. In DNA form, the CDR3 reads TGTGCCAGCAGCGTAGAGACTAGGGCAGATACGCAGTATTTT. Its translation: CASSVETRADTQYF. Full variable domain (outside the CDR3, taken from reference TRBV9 and TRBJ2-3): DSGVTQTPKHLITATGQRVTLRCSPRSGDLSVYWYQQSLDQGLQFLIQYYNGEERAKGNILERFSAQQFPDLHSELNLSSLELGDSALYFCASSVETRADTQYFGPGTRLTVL.

This clone has more than one count but fewer than ten. This chain links TRBV6-1 with TRBJ2-4; the D gene is possibly TRBD2 (6 bases). V was trimmed by 2 bases and J by 8 bases, leaving 16 bases between them. CDR3 length equals 15 residues. The germline V gene has CDR1 MNHNS and CDR2 SASEGT. CDR3 in DNA: TGTGCCAGCAGTGAAATCTGGGGAGGAGGGGACATTCAGTACTTC. Translated, it gives CASSEIWGGGDIQYF.

This clone was detected once. The chain has TRBV5-1 and TRBJ2-3; D remains ambiguous. CDR3 length: 12 residues. Germline V lookup: CDR1 SGHRS, CDR2 YFSETQ. V lost 0 bases to trimming and J lost 4 bases, with 3 bases between them. The CDR3, as DNA: TGCGCCAGCAGCTTGGCGGCAGATACGCAGTATTTT. It encodes CASSLAADTQYF.

The chain combines TRBV11-2 with TRBJ1-6; 7 bases map to TRBD1. This CDR3 contains 14 residues. The germline gives CDR1 SGHAT, CDR2 FQNNGV. J was trimmed by 10 bases and V by 5 bases; bases with no gene match: 8. The CDR3 DNA sequence: TGTGCCAGCAGCCCCGGACAGGTGGAATCACCCCTCCACTTT. This encodes CASSPGQVESPLHF.

The chain is built from TRBV23-1 and TRBJ1-5; D not resolved. TRBV23-1 is identified as an open reading frame with a role that is uncertain. The CDR3 has 12 residues. V lost 7 bases and J 2 bases, leaving 6 bases between the germline ends. The CDR3 region is CASIGCNQPQHF. In DNA form, the CDR3 reads TGCGCCAGCATTGGGTGCAATCAGCCCCAGCATTTT.

This chain connects TRBV6-6 to TRBJ1-6; TRBD1 matches at 9 bases. CDR1 MNHNY and CDR2 SVGAGI come from the germline V gene (reference sequence). V shed 6 bases and J 9 bases; nucleotides not matched to a gene: 9. The CDR3 has 15 residues. The CDR3: CASRHRDRVVSPLHF. The DNA of the CDR3 is TGTGCCAGCAGACACCGGGACAGGGTGGTTTCACCCCTCCACTTT.

The CDR3 DNA follows: TGTGCCAGCAGCTCCCAGGGGGGGATAAACGAGCAGTACTTC. It codes for CASSSQGGINEQYF. V gene TRBV7-2 combines with J gene TRBJ2-7; either TRBD1 or TRBD2 may fit D (7 bases each). Looked up from germline, CDR1 is SGHTA and CDR2 is FQGNSA. CDR3 length equals 14 residues. V was pared by 4 bases and J by 5 bases, with 15 bases between.

The J gene is TRBJ2-3, the V gene TRBV6-4; TRBD1 matches at 7 bases. Germline CDR1 and CDR2: MRHNA and SNTAGT. V shed 0 bases, J shed 2 bases, and the junction held 8 bases outside the gene matches. The CDR3 runs to 17 residues. This CDR3 is CASSDSTFEGATDTQYF. As DNA, the CDR3 is TGTGCCAGCAGTGACTCGACGTTCGAGGGGGCCACAGATACGCAGTATTTT.

The chain joins TRBV19 to TRBJ1-1, with 10 bases identical to TRBD1. Germline V lookup: CDR1 LNHDA, CDR2 SQIVND (reference sequence). V lost 5 bases to trimming and J lost 1 base; unmatched junction nucleotides: 7. CDR3 length: 16 residues. The CDR3 coding sequence is TGTGCCAGTAGTGCGGGACAGGGGCAAACGAACACTGAAGCTTTCTTT. It encodes CASSAGQGQTNTEAFF.

CDR3 nucleotides: TGTGCCAGCAGCTTAGATTCAGGCACAGATACGCAGTATTTT. This encodes CASSLDSGTDTQYF. The gene calls are TRBV11-2 and TRBJ2-3; unclear D gene. The CDR3 has 14 residues. The germline gives CDR1 SGHAT, CDR2 FQNNGV. With 0 bases removed from V and 1 base from J, the gap between germline ends came to 5 bases. The whole variable domain, remainder taken from reference TRBV11-2 and TRBJ2-3, is EAGVAQSPRYKIIEKRQSVAFWCNPISGHATLYWYQQILGQGPKLLIQFQNNGVVDDSQLPKDRFSAERLKGVDSTLKIQPAKLEDSAVYLCASSLDSGTDTQYFGPGTRLTVL.

V gene TRBV6-5 combines with J gene TRBJ2-5; D remains ambiguous. Trimming removed 0 bases at V and 5 bases at J, with 16 bases between. The CDR3 contains 16 residues. Germline V CDR1 and CDR2: MNHEY, SVGAGI. CDR3 loop: CASSYSIGRSTETQYF. In DNA form, the CDR3 reads TGTGCCAGCAGTTACTCGATAGGCCGATCAACGGAGACCCAGTACTTC.

The rearrangement links TRBV11-3 to TRBJ2-2; perhaps TRBD1 as D (5 bases). The CDR3 sequence is 16 residues long. Germline CDR1 and CDR2: SGHNT and YENEEA. V was clipped by 3 bases and J by 0 bases, with 11 bases between them. CDR3 region: CASSLVTGANTGELFF. Written as DNA, the CDR3 is TGTGCCAGCAGCTTGGTAACAGGAGCGAACACCGGGGAGCTGTTTTTT.